The clone carrying this T cell receptor (beta chain) was picked up one time. The target antigen is unknown. The protocol was immunoSEQ multiplex PCR, while the TCRdb copy is restricted to in-frame clones and leaves out a portion. The sample gives 550,000 to 750,000 clones, just under 97% of which show up once; 0.09% to 0.13% is in the top ten. The naive CD8 population came from CD45RO-negative cells selected for CCR7, without terminally differentiated effector memory CD45RA+ cells. Recent vaccinations or acute infections were absent in the healthy HIV-negative adult donors. This sample stems from a study of shared clonotypes between healthy human individuals. General observations from the study: A handful of donors showed sharing of around 5% of naive CD4 clonotypes.

This CDR3 region has 14 residues. Germline loops: CDR1 KGHSH, CDR2 LQKENI. Trimming left V 2 bases short and J 6 bases short, with 13 bases between. The gene calls are TRBV18 and TRBJ1-1, with D perhaps matching TRBD1 (5 bases). Sequencing was performed on naive CD8+ T cells sorted from blood. The clonotype was recovered from a woman aged 25-40 years in good health. DNA of the CDR3: TGTGCCAGCTCACCAAGGGGAATTCAGCCTGAAGCTTTCTTT. Translating it yields CASSPRGIQPEAFF. The full variable domain, its missing parts supplied by reference TRBV18 and TRBJ1-1, is NAGVMQNPRHLVRRRGQEARLRCSPMKGHSHVYWYRQLPEEGLKFMVYLQKENIIDESGMPKERFSAEFPKEGPSILRIQQVVRGDSAAYFCASSPRGIQPEAFFGQGTRLTVV.